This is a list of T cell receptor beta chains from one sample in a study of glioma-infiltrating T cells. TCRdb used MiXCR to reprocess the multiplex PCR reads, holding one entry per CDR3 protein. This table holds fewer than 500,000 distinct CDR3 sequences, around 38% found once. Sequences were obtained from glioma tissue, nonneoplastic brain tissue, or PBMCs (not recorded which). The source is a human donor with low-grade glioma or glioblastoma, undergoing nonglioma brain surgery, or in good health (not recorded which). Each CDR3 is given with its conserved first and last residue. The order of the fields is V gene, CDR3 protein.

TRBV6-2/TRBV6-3,CASSYSNAAGTQYF
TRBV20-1,CSAPAPSDTQYF
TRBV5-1,CASSLGFRGRTDTQYF
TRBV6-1,CASSEAGQGWNFHEQYF
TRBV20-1,CSARDPSGANYEQYF
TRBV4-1,CASSLVGAEAFF
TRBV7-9,CASRPGNTEAFF
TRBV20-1,CSIKTGVQPQHF
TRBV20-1,CSARGGDRVGLYEQYF
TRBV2,CASTSGNEHIYNEQFF
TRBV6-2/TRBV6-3,CASKGTGAYEQYF
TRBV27,CASSPLPPTGVYGYTF
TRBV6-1,CASSPGTGGSGYTF
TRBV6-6,CASSYSMLEETQYF
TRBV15,CATSIGRTGTQYF
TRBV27,CAINLLDQQETQYF
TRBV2,CASSRGTGGGYTF
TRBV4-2,CASSQEAVRAQKYGYTF
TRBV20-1,CSDRSGITDTQYF
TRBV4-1,CASSLQAGAKVEQYF
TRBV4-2,CASSQEGQGVTGELFF
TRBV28,CASSSPGDNSYEQYF
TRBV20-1,CSVGSADTGELFF
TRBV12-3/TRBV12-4,CASSSYSNQPQHF
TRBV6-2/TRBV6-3,CASSPGQGAILRDIQYF
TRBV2,CASCRTGLDSPLHF
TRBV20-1,CSATVPRKAYGYTF
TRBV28,CASSFLDRDTGELFF
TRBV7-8,CASSLGLAETRGTDTQYF
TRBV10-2,CATNGITEAFF
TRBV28,CASSGLADTQYF
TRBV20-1,CSAPDPNRGANEQFF
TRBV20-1,CSANGQHYGYTF
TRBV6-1,CASSVEGSLPQHF
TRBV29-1,CSVPGPKNQAFF
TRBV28,CASRLHVSQQPQHF
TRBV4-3,CASSQGERETDTQYF
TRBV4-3,CASSSRTGEPYEQYF
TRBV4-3,CASTSGTSGANTQYF
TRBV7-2,CAIGGGSSYEQYF
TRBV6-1,CASSYQRNNEQFF
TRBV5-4,CASSSGGAGNSYEQYF
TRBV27,CASSLVSRNEQFF
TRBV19,CASSIGGGFNEQFF
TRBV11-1,CASSPRTGAGANVLTF
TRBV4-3,CASSQEGSSGYPYNEQFF
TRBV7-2,CASSSQDRPGYEQYF
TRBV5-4,CATSPTGTYNTGELFF
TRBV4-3,CASSQGHGTGNEKLFF
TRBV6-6,CASSYQSRDSMNTEAFF